Each of the 4 T cell receptor beta chains below was sequenced from the same sample in a study of blood T cell repertoires in COVID-19. The assay was immunoSEQ multiplex PCR, and TCRdb's table has in-frame clones only and misses some. The table includes a few hundred thousand clones, around 87% detected once. Sequenced: peripheral blood. The receptors were sampled from a woman between 45 and 60 years old who had recovered from COVID-19.

V and J are TRBV28 and TRBJ2-7; 8 bases align to TRBD2. Losses at the gene ends were 5 bases for V and 2 bases for J; bases not matched to a gene: 8. Germline-derived CDR1 and CDR2 are MDHEN and SYDVKM. The CDR3 consists of 15 residues. The CDR3 here is CASSVPSGGAYEQYF. The CDR3 DNA follows: TGTGCCAGCAGTGTACCTTCGGGGGGGGCCTACGAGCAGTACTTC.

The count of this clone is one. This chain links TRBV19 with TRBJ1-2; 7 nucleotides agree with TRBD1. The CDR3 totals 15 residues. Germline CDR1 LNHDA, CDR2 SQIVND (reference sequence). The trim removed 3 bases at V and 6 bases at J, leaving 10 bases unmatched. The CDR3 protein is CASSIFAQGLDGYTF. CDR3 DNA sequence: TGTGCCAGTAGTATTTTTGCACAGGGGTTGGATGGCTACACCTTC. The whole variable domain, filled in from reference TRBV19 and TRBJ1-2, reads DGGITQSPKYLFRKEGQNVTLSCEQNLNHDAMYWYRQDPGQGLRLIYYSQIVNDFQKGDIAEGYSVSREKKESFPLTVTSAQKNPTAFYLCASSIFAQGLDGYTFGSGTRLTVV.

The V and J genes are TRBV5-1 and TRBJ1-1, with D unclear. V lost 4 bases and J lost 1, with 8 bases in between. Germline assignment: CDR1 SGHRS and CDR2 YFSETQ. This CDR3 comprises 13 residues. The CDR3 DNA reads as TGCGCCAGCAGCGCAACAGCGAACACTGAAGCTTTCTTT. Protein product: CASSATANTEAFF.

This clone has just a few counts. The rearrangement links TRBV5-1 to TRBJ1-3; no firm D call. Trimming removed 2 bases at V and 0 bases at J, with 15 bases between. Germline values: CDR1 SGHRS, CDR2 YFSETQ. This CDR3 spans 17 amino acids. The CDR3 spells CASSLQTGRGSGNTIYF. In DNA form, the CDR3 reads TGCGCCAGCAGCTTACAAACCGGACGGGGCTCTGGAAACACCATATATTTT.